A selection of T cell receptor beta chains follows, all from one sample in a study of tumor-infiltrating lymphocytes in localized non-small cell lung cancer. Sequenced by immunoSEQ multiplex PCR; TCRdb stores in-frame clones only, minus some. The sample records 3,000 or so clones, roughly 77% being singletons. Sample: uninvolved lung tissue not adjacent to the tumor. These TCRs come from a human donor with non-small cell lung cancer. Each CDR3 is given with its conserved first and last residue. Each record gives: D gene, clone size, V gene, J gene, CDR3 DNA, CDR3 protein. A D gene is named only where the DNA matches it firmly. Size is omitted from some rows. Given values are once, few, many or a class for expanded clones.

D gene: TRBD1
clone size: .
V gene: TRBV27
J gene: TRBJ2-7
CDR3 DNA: TGTGCCAGCAGGGAATTACGGACAGGGGACTCCTACGAGCAGTACTTC
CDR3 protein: CASRELRTGDSYEQYF

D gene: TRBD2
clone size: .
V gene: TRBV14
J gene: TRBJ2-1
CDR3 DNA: TGTGCCAGCAGCCAAGCCCCTAGCGGGAGTGGTGAGCAGTTCTTC
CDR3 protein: CASSQAPSGSGEQFF

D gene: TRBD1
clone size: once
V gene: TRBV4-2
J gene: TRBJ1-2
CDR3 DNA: TGTGCCAGCAGCCAAGATCCGGCAGGGGGCAACTATGGCTACACCTTC
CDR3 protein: CASSQDPAGGNYGYTF

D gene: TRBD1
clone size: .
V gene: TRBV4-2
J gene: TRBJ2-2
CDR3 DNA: TGTGCCAGCAGCCAAGATCGACAGGGGGCGTCCGGGGAGCTGTTTTTT
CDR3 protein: CASSQDRQGASGELFF

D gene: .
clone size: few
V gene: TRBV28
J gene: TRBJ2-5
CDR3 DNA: TGTGCCAGCAGTTTGGCCGGGTTCACAGAGACCCAGTACTTC
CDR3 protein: CASSLAGFTETQYF

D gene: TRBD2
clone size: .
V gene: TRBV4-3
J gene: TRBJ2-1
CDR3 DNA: TGCGCCAGCAGCCAAGAACTAGCGGATGGTGAGCAGTTCTTC
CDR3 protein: CASSQELADGEQFF

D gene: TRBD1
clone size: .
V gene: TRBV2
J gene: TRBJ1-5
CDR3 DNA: TGTGCCAGCAATGACAGGGCGGATCAGCCCCAGCATTTT
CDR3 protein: CASNDRADQPQHF

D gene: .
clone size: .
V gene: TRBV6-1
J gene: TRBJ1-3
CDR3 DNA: TGTGCCAGCTGCCTTGGTAGTGGAAACACCATATATTTT
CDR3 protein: CASCLGSGNTIYF

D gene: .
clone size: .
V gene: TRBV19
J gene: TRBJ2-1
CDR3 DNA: TGTGCCAGTAGTATAGCTAGCAGGACTGGACTCCGGGAGCAGTTCTTC
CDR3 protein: CASSIASRTGLREQFF

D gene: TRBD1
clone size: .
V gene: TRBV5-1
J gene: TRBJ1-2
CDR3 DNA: TGCGCCAGCAGCATGGGACAGCCCCTCTATGGCTACACCTTC
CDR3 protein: CASSMGQPLYGYTF

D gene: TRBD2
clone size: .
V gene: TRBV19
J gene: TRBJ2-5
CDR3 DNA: TGTGCCAGTAGTTTTAGGGGGACTAGCTTGCAAGAGACCCAGTACTTC
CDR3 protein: CASSFRGTSLQETQYF

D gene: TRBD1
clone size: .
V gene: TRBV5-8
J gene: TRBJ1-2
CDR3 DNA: TGTGCCAGCAGCGCTTGGACAGGGGGCAAGATGGGTTACACCTTC
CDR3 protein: CASSAWTGGKMGYTF

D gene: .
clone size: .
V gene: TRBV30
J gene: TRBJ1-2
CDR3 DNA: TGTGCCTGGAGTACCGGGTCCCTGATTGTGTACACCTTC
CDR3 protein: CAWSTGSLIVYTF

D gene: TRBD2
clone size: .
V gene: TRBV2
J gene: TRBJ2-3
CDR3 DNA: TGTGCCAGCAGTGAAACCAGGACTAGCGGGAACACAGATACGCAGTATTTT
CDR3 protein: CASSETRTSGNTDTQYF

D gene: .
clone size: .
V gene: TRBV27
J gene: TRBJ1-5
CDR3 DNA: TGTGCCAGCAGCGCGATACAGGGCGCAAATCAGCCCCAGCATTTT
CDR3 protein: CASSAIQGANQPQHF

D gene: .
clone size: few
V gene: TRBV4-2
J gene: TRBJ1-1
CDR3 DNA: TGTGCCAGCAGCCAAGGCGGGGGGTTGAACACTGAAGCTTTCTTT
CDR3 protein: CASSQGGGLNTEAFF

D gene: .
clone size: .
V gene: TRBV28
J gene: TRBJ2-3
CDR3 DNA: TGTGCCAGCAGTTTTCAGGGAACGGGGACAGATACGCAGTATTTT
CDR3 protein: CASSFQGTGTDTQYF